This section outlines one TCR beta chain sequence together with its context. Its antigen is not known. An end of the junction does not agree with germline; a read error may underlie this. The TCRbeta library was prepared with unique molecular identifiers. TCRdb recomputed calls from the PCR reads with MiXCR, one row per CDR3 protein. The repertoire holds just over 950,000 distinct CDR3 sequences, around 30% seen once, with more than 25% in the top ten. CDR1 is SGHRS and CDR2 is YFSETQ in the germline V gene. This CDR3 contains 16 residues. This entry is derived from a study of T-cell reconstitution after alpha-beta-depleted transplantation in children. Study-wide results and caveats: A year post-transplant, T-cell counts and diversity derived mostly from newly produced T cells. After transplant, at about two months, alpha-beta T cells were reportedly derived from several hundred expanded graft clones.

This specimen was PBMCs, mostly from graft donor cells, taken 360 days after TCRalphabeta/CD19-depleted stem cell transplant. The J gene is TRBJ2-7, the V gene TRBV5-1, with 9 bases that match TRBD1. The TCR originated in a boy younger than two who had a stem cell transplant for SCID, so the T cells may come from the graft donor. This chain's CDR3 is CASSLVIGGQGSLQHF. In nucleotides, the CDR3 is TGCGCCAGCAGCTTGGTAATCGGGGGACAGGGATCTCTTCAGCACTTC.